This TCR beta chain was retrieved from a study of shared clonotypes between healthy human individuals (dated by TCRdb to the early 2020s). For context, the study as a whole: A couple of women and three men aged 18 to 49 years were included in the cohort. For each donor, CD4 naive and CD4 memory were each run on three plates, CD8 naive on two plates, and CD8 memory on one plate. Blood TCR repertoires of a handful of healthy adults were deeply sequenced to estimate repertoire size and the extent of clonotype sharing between individuals. To increase sequencing depth and limit assay-specific biases, TCR repertoire library preparation and sequencing were carried out by different laboratories using diverse techniques. Per donor, leukapheresis produced somewhere between about 0.9 and 9.5 billion PBMCs. On the study overall, not on this receptor specifically: Even with the large sequencing depth, rarefaction of the sorted-subset datasets indicated that sequencing was incomplete. Only blood was sampled, and tissue TCR repertoires likely differ from those in blood. The genetic and exposure-history diversity represented was limited by the small number of donors. Larger estimated clonotype richness was generally found for naive subsets than for memory subsets. When several donors were compared, the shared fraction of clonotypes was about 5% for naive CD4, more than 3% for naive CD8, 2% to 2.5% for memory CD4, and less than 0.5% for memory CD8. Pairwise subsampling indicated that sequencing depth was expected to affect the degree of clonotype sharing among donors. Clonotypes shared by all four sorted-subset donors showed higher generation probabilities than non-shared clonotypes.

CDR1 MNHEY and CDR2 SVGAGI were looked up in the germline V gene. CDR3 length: 15 amino acids, cysteine to phenylalanine. CDR3 DNA only is kept here, 45 bases in frame from base 1. V drops 4 bases and J drops 8 bases, leaving 18 bases in between. This clone was observed once. Its antigen is currently not known. The sample holds no much larger clone one base away, and base qualities are not on file. Using the deep immunoSEQ assay, TCR CDR3 regions were amplified from genomic DNA by multiplex PCR. For each cell subset, the extracted genomic DNA was distributed evenly across all wells of several immunoSEQ 96-well plates, and each plate served as one replicate. For sorted subsets, approximately 190 ng genomic DNA, equal to 30,000 to 35,000 T cell genomes, was loaded into each replicate PCR. Purified libraries were measured with a Qubit 3.0 fluorometer, size-checked on a Bioanalyzer 2100, and measured again with the KAPA Library Quantification kit. Every immunoSEQ 96-well plate was sequenced on a separate single-read 150-cycle Illumina NextSeq 550 flow cell. Concerning the study's data processing: Because the immunoSEQ output held only junctional sequences and lacked quality scores, the filtering could not match the filtering applied to full-length reads. To assign V/J genes and CDR3, sequences were annotated using PyIR, a Python wrapper for IgBLAST v1.9, with IMGT germline references. Reads were removed for weak V/J assignments (E-value above 1e-6), missing CDR3, stop codons, out-of-frame junctions, or ambiguous translated residues. V3J clonotypes were defined as sequences sharing an identical inferred V gene, J gene, and CDR3 amino acid sequence. Percentage overlap between repertoires was computed as shared unique clonotypes divided by the size of the smaller repertoire. Three approaches were used to assess repertoire richness: RTK rarefaction, the Chao1 estimator, and Recon v2.1 estimates of unobserved clonotypes. Generation probabilities for all TCRbeta clonotypes obtained by the gDNA method from a handful of donors were computed using OLGA. Sourced from immuneACCESS, this table was stored by TCRdb with only in-frame sequences that have V and J called. A share of the clones is absent; for the studies checked, an unresolved V gene accounts for under half, and the remainder has no known explanation. The DNA was the basis for D and trimming; V, J and clone size are from that table. The sample yields hundreds of thousands of clones; roughly 92% were counted once. The ten largest clones add up to less than 25% of the sample.

For the CD8 naive samples, CD45RO-negative cells were positively selected for CCR7, yielding a CD45RA+CCR7+ population from which TemRA cells were excluded. Healthy HIV-negative adults with no recently reported acute infections or vaccinations were included as donors. All donors were Caucasian adults living in Nashville, Tennessee, USA. After blood collection by leukapheresis, PBMCs were isolated using Ficoll-Histopaque density gradient centrifugation and then cryopreserved in the vapor phase of liquid nitrogen. Purity and quantity of every magnetically sorted T cell population were checked by analytical flow cytometry. Genomic DNA was isolated from each sorted fraction and quantified by UV absorbance on a Nanodrop 2000c.

Sequenced: naive CD8+ T cells sorted from blood. The sample's cell subset or site label is to be understood as: CD45RA+CCR7+. This TCR was sampled from a man aged 30 to 45 in good health. The chain uses TRBV6-5 and TRBJ2-4, with TRBD2 tentatively as D gene (6 bases match). The DNA sequence follows: TGTGCCAGCAGTTTCGTTAGGGGACTGGCAGACATTCAGTACTTC. Its translation reads: CASSFVRGLADIQYF.